A single sample is the source of the 11 T cell receptor beta chains below, sequenced in a study of CD8 T cells in Susac syndrome. RNA amounts of about 0.5 to 1 ug underwent reverse transcription with random hexamers. TCRdb re-analysed the immunoSEQ multiplex PCR reads in MiXCR, keeping a single row per CDR3 protein. The data contain 110,000 or so distinct CDR3 sequences, roughly 97% of them seen just once; the ten biggest clones take up about 0.1%. The sample taken for sequencing was CD4+ T cells from PBMCs. These receptors all stem from a human donor in good health.

The chain joins TRBV6-6 to TRBJ1-5; TRBD1 agrees at 8 bases. Germline CDR1 MNHNY, CDR2 SVGAGI (reference sequence). Germline trimming cut 6 bases from V and 0 bases from J; bases unmatched to any gene: 4. The CDR3 contains 15 residues. The CDR3 region is CASRSQGVSNQPQHF. The CDR3 nucleotides are TGTGCCAGCAGGTCACAGGGGGTTAGCAATCAGCCCCAGCATTTT.

The chain has TRBV20-1 and TRBJ1-5; maybe TRBD1 (6 bases). Trimming removed 4 bases at V and 3 bases at J, with 13 bases between. CDR1 and CDR2 from the germline V gene are DFQATT and SNEGSKA (reference sequence). The length of the CDR3 is 14 residues. DNA for the CDR3: TGCAGTGCTACCGCAGGGGCTTTCAATCAGCCCCAGCATTTT. It codes for CSATAGAFNQPQHF.

The rearrangement joins TRBV7-2 to TRBJ2-1, with TRBD2 matching 10 bases. CDR1 is SGHTA, CDR2 FQGNSA, per germline. This CDR3 region has 14 residues. The junction had 3 bases not matched to a gene; V was cut back by 4 bases and J by 6 bases. Here the CDR3 reads CASSYQREGNEQFF. CDR3 in DNA: TGTGCCAGCAGCTACCAGCGGGAGGGCAATGAGCAGTTCTTC. The whole variable domain, remainder taken from reference TRBV7-2 and TRBJ2-1, is GAGVSQSPSNKVTEKGKDVELRCDPISGHTALYWYRQSLGQGLEFLIYFQGNSAPDKSGLPSDRFSAERTGGSVSTLTIQRTQQEDSAVYLCASSYQREGNEQFFGPGTRLTVL.

This sequence joins TRBV5-1 and TRBJ2-5; a possible D gene is TRBD1 (6 bases). The germline V gene has CDR1 SGHRS and CDR2 YFSETQ. Trimming stripped 4 bases from V and 1 base from J, with 11 bases between. CDR3 length: 14 amino acids. In nucleotides, the CDR3 is TGCGCCAGCAGCCCACAGGGCATCCAAGAGACCCAGTACTTC. Translated: CASSPQGIQETQYF.

V is TRBV9 and J is TRBJ1-2; the match to TRBD1 covers 10 bases. The germline CDR1 and CDR2 sequences are SGDLS and YYNGEE. This CDR3 region has 16 residues. The junction had 10 bases not matched to a gene; V was cut back by 0 bases and J by 8 bases. The CDR3 DNA sequence: TGTGCCAGCAGCGTAGAATCTGGACAGGGGGTAGAGGGCTACACCTTC. This sequence encodes CASSVESGQGVEGYTF.

The chain combines TRBV6-1 with TRBJ1-1; 8 positions agree with TRBD1. Germline-derived CDR1 and CDR2 are MNHNS and SASEGT. The CDR3 runs 16 residues. Trimming at V came to 9 bases and at J to 5 bases, leaving 17 bases not matched to a gene. The CDR3 coding sequence is TGTGCCAGTAGATCAGGGGGCGCGATCCTAGGAACTGAAGCTTTCTTT. It yields the protein CASRSGGAILGTEAFF.

This rearrangement joins TRBV27 to TRBJ2-7; D is unresolved. CDR3 size: 14 residues. The ends were cut back, 2 bases at V and 6 bases at J, with 14 bases in the middle. Germline CDR1 and CDR2: MNHEY and SMNVEV (reference sequence). The CDR3 bases are TGTGCCAGCAGTTTAAAATCATCGACCGGCGAGCAGTACTTC. Translated, it gives CASSLKSSTGEQYF.

V and J are TRBV4-3 and TRBJ2-1; D gene unclear. Trimming stripped 4 bases from V and 4 bases from J, with 11 bases between. The CDR3 is 14 amino acids. Per germline, CDR1 LGHNA and CDR2 YSLEER. CDR3 protein: CASSRGTAYNEQFF. The CDR3 region has the DNA TGCGCCAGCAGCCGGGGAACCGCGTACAATGAGCAGTTCTTC.

The V gene is TRBV25-1, the J gene TRBJ1-1; D ambiguous. Germline V gives CDR1 MGHDK, CDR2 SYGVNS. The V gene lost 1 base and the J gene lost 1 base, with 7 bases spanning the gap. The CDR3 covers 14 residues. The CDR3 spells CASSESRPNTEAFF. The CDR3, as DNA: TGTGCCAGCAGTGAATCCCGCCCGAACACTGAAGCTTTCTTT.

V gene TRBV4-1 combines with J gene TRBJ2-1; possibly TRBD1 for D (6 bases). The germline gives CDR1 MGHRA, CDR2 YSYEKL. CDR3 size: 17 residues. V dropped 1 base and J dropped 6 bases, with 19 bases sitting between them. CDR3 in amino acids: CASSQGMGHKIVNEQFF. Written as DNA, the CDR3 is TGCGCCAGCAGCCAAGGTATGGGACATAAGATAGTCAATGAGCAGTTCTTC.

The genes are TRBV20-1 and TRBJ2-7; D perhaps matches TRBD2 (7 bases). Per the germline V gene, CDR1 is DFQATT and CDR2 is SNEGSKA (reference sequence). The V end was cut by 6 bases, the J end by 4 bases, with 16 bases between. This CDR3 has 13 residues. CDR3 sequence (DNA): TGCAGTGCCCAGATGGGGGGGCGGTACGAGCAGTACTTC. This codes for CSAQMGGRYEQYF.